Presented here are 10 T cell receptor beta chains from one specimen sequenced in a study of T cell changes during pregnancy in multiple sclerosis. Here immunoSEQ multiplex PCR was the method, and the copy in TCRdb shows in-frame clones only, minus some. The sample lists fewer than 60,000 clones, under 95% seen once, with around 3.5% in the top ten. The sequencing used peripheral blood, collected after pregnancy. These receptors were collected from a female donor in good health, enrolled as a control in a pregnancy study.

CDR3 sequence: CASSIVGDGMISGYTF. The CDR3 region has the DNA TGTGCCAGTAGTATAGTTGGAGATGGTATGATAAGCGGCTACACCTTC. V is TRBV19 and J is TRBJ1-2; D is unresolved. Deletions cut 1 base from V and 8 bases from J, with 20 bases between. The CDR3 has 16 residues. CDR1 LNHDA and CDR2 SQIVND come from the germline V gene (reference sequence).

The sample holds a few counts of this clone. CDR3 loop: CASRLGQSISYEQYF. Here the CDR3 DNA reads TGTGCCAGCAGGTTGGGACAGAGCATCAGCTACGAGCAGTACTTC. The chain joins TRBV27 to TRBJ2-7, with 7 bases aligning to TRBD1. V shed 6 bases, J shed 3 bases, and the junction held 11 bases outside the gene matches. CDR3 length: 15 amino acids. Germline CDR1 reads MNHEY; CDR2 reads SMNVEV (reference sequence).

The chain employs TRBV6-5 and TRBJ2-7; unclear D gene. The CDR3 length is 13 residues. The V end lost 2 bases, the J end lost 1 base, and 6 bases lay between the germline ends. Germline CDR1 reads MNHEY; CDR2 reads SVGAGI. The CDR3: CASSYKQSYEQYF. As DNA, the CDR3 is TGTGCCAGCAGTTACAAACAGTCCTACGAGCAGTACTTC.

The rearrangement links TRBV4-3 to TRBJ2-7; TRBD2 might be the D (7 bases). V lost 0 bases, J lost 3 bases, and 15 bases lay in between. Germline V gene sequence: CDR1 LGHNA, CDR2 YSLEER. The CDR3 covers 16 residues. DNA of the CDR3: TGCGCCAGCAGCCAAGATCTTGCGGGGGCTTACTACGAGCAGTACTTC. This codes for CASSQDLAGAYYEQYF.

The chain is built from TRBV7-9 and TRBJ1-2, with 7 bases that match TRBD1. This CDR3 is 17 amino acids long. The V gene end was trimmed by 3 bases and the J gene end by 4 bases; junction bases not matched to a gene: 14. CDR1 is SEHNR, CDR2 FQNEAQ, per germline (reference sequence). CDR3 amino acids: CASSFWGLGGSGYGYTF. In DNA form, the CDR3 reads TGTGCCAGCAGCTTTTGGGGATTAGGGGGCAGTGGCTATGGCTACACCTTC.

The chain couples TRBV5-1 to TRBJ2-1, with 8 bases identical to TRBD2. CDR3 size: 17 residues. V was clipped by 0 bases and J by 2 bases; unmatched bases: 7. Germline values: CDR1 SGHRS, CDR2 YFSETQ. CDR3 sequence: CASSLDGLAGTYNEQFF. CDR3 nucleotide sequence: TGCGCCAGCAGCTTGGATGGTCTAGCGGGTACCTACAATGAGCAGTTCTTC.

The genes are TRBV7-2 and TRBJ2-7; tentative D call: TRBD2 (6 bases). Trimming cost V 3 bases and J 4 bases, with 16 bases left between them. Germline V gene lookup returns CDR1 SGHTA and CDR2 FQGNSA. The CDR3 covers 15 residues. CDR3 sequence (DNA): TGTGCCAGCAGCTTTGCCCTAGCGACCCCTTACGAGCAGTACTTC. It yields the protein CASSFALATPYEQYF.

The sample holds a few counts of this clone. The chain employs TRBV25-1 and TRBJ2-6; no firm D call. The CDR3 totals 17 residues. Germline lookup yields CDR1 MGHDK and CDR2 SYGVNS. Between the trimmed V and J ends, which lost 2 bases and 1 base, there was a span of 12 bases. CDR3 sequence: CASSEPGLQSGANVLTF. The CDR3, as DNA: TGTGCCAGCAGTGAACCTGGGCTGCAGTCTGGGGCCAACGTCCTGACTTTC.

V and J are TRBV18 and TRBJ2-3; weak D call: TRBD2 (5 bases). The germline CDR1 and CDR2 sequences are KGHSH and LQKENI. V shed 2 bases and J shed 3 bases, with 6 bases lying between them. CDR3 size: 13 residues. The CDR3 DNA sequence: TGTGCCAGCTCACCATCGGGGACAGATACGCAGTATTTT. It specifies CASSPSGTDTQYF.

The chain employs TRBV30 and TRBJ1-6; no firm D call. The CDR3 spans 15 residues. Germline V gene sequence: CDR1 GTSNPN, CDR2 SVGIG (reference sequence). V shed 2 bases and J shed 10 bases, with 18 bases lying between them. The CDR3: CAWSQDGPGRSPLHF. CDR3 bases: TGTGCCTGGAGTCAGGACGGCCCTGGGAGGTCACCCCTCCACTTT.